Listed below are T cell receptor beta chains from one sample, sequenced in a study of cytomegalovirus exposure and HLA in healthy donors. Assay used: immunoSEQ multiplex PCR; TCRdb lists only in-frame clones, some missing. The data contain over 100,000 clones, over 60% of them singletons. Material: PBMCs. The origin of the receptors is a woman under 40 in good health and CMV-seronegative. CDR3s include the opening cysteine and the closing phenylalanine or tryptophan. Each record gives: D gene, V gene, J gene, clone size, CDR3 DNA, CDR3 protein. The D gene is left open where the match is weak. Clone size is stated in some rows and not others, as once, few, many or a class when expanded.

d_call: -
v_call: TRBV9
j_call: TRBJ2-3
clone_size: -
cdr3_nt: TGTGCCAGCAGCGTAGCGGCCCGGGCTAGCGGCACAGATACGCAGTATTTT
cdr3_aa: CASSVAARASGTDTQYF

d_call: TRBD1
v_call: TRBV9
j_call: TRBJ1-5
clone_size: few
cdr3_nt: TGTGCCAGCAGCGGCGGACAGGGGGGGAATCAGCCCCAGCATTTT
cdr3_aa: CASSGGQGGNQPQHF

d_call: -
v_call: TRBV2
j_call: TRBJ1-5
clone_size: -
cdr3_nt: TGTGCCAGCAGTGACCTCGGGAGTGGTCAGCCCCAGCATTTT
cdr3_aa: CASSDLGSGQPQHF

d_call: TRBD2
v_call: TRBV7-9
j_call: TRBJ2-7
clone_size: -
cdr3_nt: TGTGCCAGCAGCTTAGGGGGACTAGCGGGCTACGAGCAGTACTTC
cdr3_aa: CASSLGGLAGYEQYF

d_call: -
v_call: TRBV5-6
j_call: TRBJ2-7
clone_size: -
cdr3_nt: TGTGCCAGCAGCCCGGCCCGGGGAATCTACGAGCAGTACTTC
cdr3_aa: CASSPARGIYEQYF

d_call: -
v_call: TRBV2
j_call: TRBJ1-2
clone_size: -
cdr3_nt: TGTGCCAGCAGGGAAACTCTGGGGGGCTATGGCTACACCTTC
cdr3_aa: CASRETLGGYGYTF

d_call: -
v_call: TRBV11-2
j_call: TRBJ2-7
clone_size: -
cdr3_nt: TGTGCCAGCAGCTTAGGACACTCCTACGAGCAGTACTTC
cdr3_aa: CASSLGHSYEQYF

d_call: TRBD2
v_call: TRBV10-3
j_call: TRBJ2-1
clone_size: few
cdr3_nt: TGTGCCATCAGTGGGTTTAGCGGGAGAAAGAATGAGCAGTTCTTC
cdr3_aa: CAISGFSGRKNEQFF

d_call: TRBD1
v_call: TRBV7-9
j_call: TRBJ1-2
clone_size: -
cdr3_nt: TGTGCCAGCAGAGGGGGCGGACCTAACTATGGCTACACCTTC
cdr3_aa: CASRGGGPNYGYTF

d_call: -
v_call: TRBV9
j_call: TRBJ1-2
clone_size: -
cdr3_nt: TGTGCCAGCAGCGGAACGGACAGAATTAACTATGGCTACACCTTC
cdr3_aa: CASSGTDRINYGYTF

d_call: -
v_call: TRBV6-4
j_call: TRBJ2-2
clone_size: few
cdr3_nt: TGTGCCAGCAGTGTTGGGCAGACCACCGGGGAGCTGTTTTTT
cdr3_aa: CASSVGQTTGELFF

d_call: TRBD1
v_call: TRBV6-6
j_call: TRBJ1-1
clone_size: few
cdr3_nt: TGTGCCAGCAGTTACTTGAACAGGGGCACTGAAGCTTTCTTT
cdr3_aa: CASSYLNRGTEAFF

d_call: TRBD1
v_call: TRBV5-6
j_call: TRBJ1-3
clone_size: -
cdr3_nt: TGTGCCAGCAGCCCGACAGGGGCTGGAAACACCATATATTTT
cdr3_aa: CASSPTGAGNTIYF

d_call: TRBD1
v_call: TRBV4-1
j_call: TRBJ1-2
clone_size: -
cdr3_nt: TGCGCCAGCAGCCCTCAAGGGGGCGCCGCTAACTATGGCTACACCTTC
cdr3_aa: CASSPQGGAANYGYTF

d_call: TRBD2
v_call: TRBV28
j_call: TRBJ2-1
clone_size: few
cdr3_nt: TGTGCCAGCAGTCAAAAACTAGCGGCCACCTACAATGAGCAGTTCTTC
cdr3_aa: CASSQKLAATYNEQFF

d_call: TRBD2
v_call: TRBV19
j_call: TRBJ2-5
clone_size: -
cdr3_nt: TGTGCCAGTAGTATATCCCTAGCGGGAGGGCCGGGGGTGAAGACCCAGTACTTC
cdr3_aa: CASSISLAGGPGVKTQYF

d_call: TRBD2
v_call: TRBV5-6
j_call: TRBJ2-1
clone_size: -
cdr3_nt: TGTGCCAGCAGCTTCGAGCGGGACGTGGATGAGCAGTTCTTC
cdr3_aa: CASSFERDVDEQFF

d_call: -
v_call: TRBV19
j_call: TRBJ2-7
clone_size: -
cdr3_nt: TGTGCCAGTAAATCTCTAGGGGACAACTCCTACGAGCAGTACTTC
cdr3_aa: CASKSLGDNSYEQYF

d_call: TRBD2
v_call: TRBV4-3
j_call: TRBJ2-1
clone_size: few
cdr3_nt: TGCGCCAGCAGCCAGGGGACTAGCGGGAGTTACAATGAGCAGTTCTTC
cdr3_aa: CASSQGTSGSYNEQFF

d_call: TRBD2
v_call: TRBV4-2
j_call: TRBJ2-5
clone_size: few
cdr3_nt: TGTGCCAGCAGCCTAGGGACTAGCGGGAGCGAGGAGACCCAGTACTTC
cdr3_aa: CASSLGTSGSEETQYF

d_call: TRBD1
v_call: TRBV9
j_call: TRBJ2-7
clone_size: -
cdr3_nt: TGTGCCAGCAGCGTTTCCGGGACAGGGGAAGAGCAGTACTTC
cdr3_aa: CASSVSGTGEEQYF

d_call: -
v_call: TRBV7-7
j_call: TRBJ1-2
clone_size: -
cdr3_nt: TGTGCTAGCAGCTTCCAGGCGGGCTACACCTTC
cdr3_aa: CASSFQAGYTF

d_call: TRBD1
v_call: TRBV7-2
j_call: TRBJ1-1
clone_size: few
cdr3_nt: TGTGCCAGCAGCTATTTACAGGGGGAGAACACTGAAGCTTTCTTT
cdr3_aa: CASSYLQGENTEAFF

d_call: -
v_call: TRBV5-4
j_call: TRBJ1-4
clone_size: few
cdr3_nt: TGTGCCAGCAGGGGAGGGTCTAATGAAAAACTGTTTTTT
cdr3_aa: CASRGGSNEKLFF

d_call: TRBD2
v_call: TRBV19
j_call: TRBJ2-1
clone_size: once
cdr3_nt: TGTGCCAGTAGTATAGGGGGGACTAGCGGGAATCGGTTTGAGCAGTTCTTC
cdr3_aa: CASSIGGTSGNRFEQFF

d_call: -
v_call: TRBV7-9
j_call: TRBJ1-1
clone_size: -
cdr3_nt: TGTGCCAGCAGTCTCGAGGGTTGGAACACTGAAGCTTTCTTT
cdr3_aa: CASSLEGWNTEAFF

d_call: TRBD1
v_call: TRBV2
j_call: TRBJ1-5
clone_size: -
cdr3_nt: TGTGCCAGCGGCACAGGGGTACGTTCCAATCAGCCCCAGCATTTT
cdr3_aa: CASGTGVRSNQPQHF

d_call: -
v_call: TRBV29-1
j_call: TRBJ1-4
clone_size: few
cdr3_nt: TGCAGCGTTGCTGGGACAAGGAATGAAAAACTGTTTTTT
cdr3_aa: CSVAGTRNEKLFF

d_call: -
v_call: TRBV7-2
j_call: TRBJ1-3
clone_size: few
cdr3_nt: TGTGCCAGCAGCTCACGGACTGCTCGGGCGGGAAACACCATATATTTT
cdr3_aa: CASSSRTARAGNTIYF

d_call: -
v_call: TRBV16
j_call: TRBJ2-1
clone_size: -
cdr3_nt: TGTGCCAGCAGCCCCTTAGAGATTGATGAGCAGTTCTTC
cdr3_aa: CASSPLEIDEQFF

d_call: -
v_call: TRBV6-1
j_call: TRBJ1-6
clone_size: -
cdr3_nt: TGTGCCAGCAGTGACCCGACTCGGGGGTATAATTCACCCCTCCACTTT
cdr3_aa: CASSDPTRGYNSPLHF

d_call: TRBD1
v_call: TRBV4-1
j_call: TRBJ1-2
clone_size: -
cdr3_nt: TGCGCCAGCAGAGAGGGAGACAGGGGGAATCTACAAGGCTACACCTTC
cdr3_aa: CASREGDRGNLQGYTF

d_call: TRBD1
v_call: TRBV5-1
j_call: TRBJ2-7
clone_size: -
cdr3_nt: TGCGCCAGCAGCCCCCAACCGGGACAGGGTTATCCCGAGCAGTACTTC
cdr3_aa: CASSPQPGQGYPEQYF

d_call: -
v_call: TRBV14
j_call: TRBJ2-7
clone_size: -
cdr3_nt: TGTGCCAGCAGCCAACACCTCGGGATCCGCGAGCAGTACTTC
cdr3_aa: CASSQHLGIREQYF

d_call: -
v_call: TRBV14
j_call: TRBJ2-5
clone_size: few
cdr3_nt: TGTGCCAGCAGCCAACCGGGATCCACCATGGAGACCCAGTACTTC
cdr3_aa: CASSQPGSTMETQYF

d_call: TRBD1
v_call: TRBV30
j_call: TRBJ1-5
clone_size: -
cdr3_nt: TGTGCCTGGAGGGGACAGTTTGTGGATCAGCCCCAGCATTTT
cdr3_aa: CAWRGQFVDQPQHF

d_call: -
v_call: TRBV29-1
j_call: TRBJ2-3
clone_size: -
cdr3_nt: TGCAGCGTTGGGCGGCAAGATACGCAGTATTTT
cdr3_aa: CSVGRQDTQYF

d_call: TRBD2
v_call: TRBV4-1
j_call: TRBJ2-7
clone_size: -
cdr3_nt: TGCGCCAGCAGCCTAACCCCGGGACTAGCGGGAAACGAGCAGTACTTC
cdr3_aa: CASSLTPGLAGNEQYF

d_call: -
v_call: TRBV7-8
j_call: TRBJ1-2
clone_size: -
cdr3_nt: TGTGCCAGCAGCTTAGAGGACAGTAACTATGGCTACACCTTC
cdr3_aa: CASSLEDSNYGYTF

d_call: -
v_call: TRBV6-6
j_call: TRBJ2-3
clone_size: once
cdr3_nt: TGTGCCAGCAGTTACGGGCGCAGGGTGGCAGATACGCAGTATTTT
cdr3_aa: CASSYGRRVADTQYF